A single sample is the source of the 22 T cell receptor beta chains below, sequenced in a study of blood T cell repertoires in COVID-19. Some clones are missing from TCRdb's copy, which holds only in-frame ones; the method was immunoSEQ multiplex PCR. The table has over 250,000 clones, approximately 85% seen once. Sample: peripheral blood. All receptors come from a woman in her sixties or seventies with acute or convalescent COVID-19.

V usage is TRBV5-1 and J usage is TRBJ1-2, with D maybe TRBD1 (6 bases). CDR1 and CDR2 from the germline V gene are SGHRS and YFSETQ. The V gene lost 4 bases and the J gene lost 11 bases, with 21 bases spanning the gap. The CDR3 totals 14 residues. Here the CDR3 DNA reads TGCGCCAGCAGCCCGAACGGACAGCTCTCTCGATACACCTTC. It translates to CASSPNGQLSRYTF.

The chain has TRBV7-2 and TRBJ1-3, with D maybe TRBD1 (5 bases). Germline CDR1 SGHTA, CDR2 FQGNSA. CDR3 length equals 14 residues. The germline V and J ends were trimmed by 5 bases and 7 bases, with 15 bases remaining between them. Here the CDR3 reads CASSPAGRRNTIYF. Here the CDR3 DNA reads TGTGCCAGCAGCCCCGCGGGACGGCGGAACACCATATATTTT.

This chain's CDR3 is CASSLRAGNQPQHF. The CDR3 coding sequence is TGTGCCAGCTCCCTGAGGGCCGGCAATCAGCCCCAGCATTTT. The rearrangement links TRBV19 to TRBJ1-5; D uncertain. The CDR3 runs 14 residues. CDR1 LNHDA and CDR2 SQIVND come from the germline V gene (reference sequence). With 9 bases removed from V and 2 bases from J, the gap between germline ends came to 14 bases.

The chain employs TRBV5-1 and TRBJ1-5; 9 bases agree with TRBD1. The germline gives CDR1 SGHRS, CDR2 YFSETQ. V gave up 5 bases and J gave up 6 bases; unmatched junction bases: 6. The CDR3 extends over 14 amino acids. DNA for the CDR3: TGCGCCAGCAGTCAGGGACAGGGAGGTCAGCCCCAGCATTTT. Its protein is CASSQGQGGQPQHF.

This clone was seen a single time. The chain employs TRBV21-1 and TRBJ2-7; TRBD2 is the table's D call and was not checked against the DNA. TRBV21-1 is given as a pseudogene. The CDR3 totals 16 residues. The DNA of the CDR3 is TGTGCCAGCAGCAAAGCGCGGTACTGGCTACTCTACGAGCAGTACTTC. Protein: CASSKARYWLLYEQYF.

The chain combines TRBV3-1 (or the pseudogene TRBV3-2) with TRBJ1-6; D possibly corresponds to TRBD1 (5 bases). The CDR3 covers 16 residues. Germline CDR1 and CDR2: LGHDT and YNNKEL (reference sequence). Trimming pared 1 base from V and 9 bases from J, leaving 16 bases between. For the CDR3, the DNA is TGTGCCAGCAGCCAAGTTTTGGGCCAGGGAGGTTCACCCCTCCACTTT. As protein: CASSQVLGQGGSPLHF.

The chain links TRBV6-5 to TRBJ1-2; 11 nucleotides line up with TRBD1. This CDR3 contains 14 residues. Per germline, CDR1 MNHEY and CDR2 SVGAGI. Trimming cost V 8 bases and J 7 bases; bases outside gene matches: 9. Here the CDR3 DNA reads TGTGCCAGCTTTTCGGGACAGGGGGACTTTGGCTACACCTTC. Translated, it gives CASFSGQGDFGYTF.

The genes are TRBV5-1 and TRBJ2-3; D is perhaps TRBD2 (6 bases). This CDR3 is built from 14 residues. The V gene lost 4 bases and the J gene lost 3 bases, with 12 bases spanning the gap. Germline V gene lookup returns CDR1 SGHRS and CDR2 YFSETQ. Written as DNA, the CDR3 is TGCGCCAGCAGCACGGGGGTCGTGACAGATACGCAGTATTTT. Encoded protein: CASSTGVVTDTQYF.

This clone was found a few times. The chain is built from TRBV7-2 and TRBJ1-6, with D maybe TRBD1 (6 bases). Germline V gene data show CDR1 as SGHTA and CDR2 as FQGNSA. With 1 base removed from V and 12 bases from J, the gap between germline ends came to 22 bases. The length of the CDR3 is 17 residues. This CDR3 is CASSLVSGAGGGGPLHF. The DNA for the CDR3 is TGTGCCAGCAGCTTAGTGTCGGGAGCCGGGGGGGGCGGACCCCTCCACTTT.

The rearrangement links TRBV12-3 or TRBV12-4 to TRBJ1-1; D ambiguous. This CDR3 has 12 amino acids. Trimming removed 6 bases from V and 3 bases from J, with 8 bases in between. DNA for the CDR3: TGTGCCAGCAGATCCTCGTACACTGAAGCTTTCTTT. It yields the protein CASRSSYTEAFF.

This clone is a singleton in its sample. The gene calls are TRBV7-2 and TRBJ1-2, with no clear D. The CDR3 extends over 16 amino acids. The germline CDR1 and CDR2 sequences are SGHTA and FQGNSA. V dropped 5 bases and J dropped 4 bases, with 20 bases sitting between them. CDR3 bases: TGTGCCAGCAGCAGTCAGAGGTCCTCACGGGGCTATGGCTACACCTTC. This translates into CASSSQRSSRGYGYTF.

The chain joins TRBV10-1 to TRBJ2-2; D possibly corresponds to TRBD1 (6 bases). Trimming pared 2 bases from V and 7 bases from J, leaving 8 bases between. CDR3 length: 13 amino acids. CDR1 and CDR2 (germline): WNHNN, SYGVQD (reference sequence). This CDR3 reads CASSEQGYGELFF. The CDR3 DNA follows: TGCGCCAGCAGTGAGCAGGGGTACGGGGAGCTGTTTTTT.

This rearrangement joins TRBV9 to TRBJ1-1, with 8 nucleotides matching TRBD1. The V gene end was trimmed by 3 bases and the J gene end by 4 bases; junction bases not matched to a gene: 14. Germline CDR1 is SGDLS and CDR2 is YYNGEE. There are 17 residues in the CDR3. The CDR3 nucleotides are TGTGCCAGCAGCGACACGTCCAGATCAGGGGGCCGCACTGAAGCTTTCTTT. It encodes CASSDTSRSGGRTEAFF.

This clone was seen more than once but under ten times. The chain employs TRBV18 and TRBJ1-5; 9 bases match TRBD1. The CDR3 totals 16 residues. V lost 3 bases, J lost 3 bases, and 6 bases stayed unmatched. In germline, CDR1 is KGHSH, CDR2 LQKENI. CDR3 DNA: TGTGCCAGCTCACCCTCACGACAGGGGGACAATCAGCCCCAGCATTTT. Translation gives CASSPSRQGDNQPQHF.

The V call is TRBV19, the J call TRBJ2-2; 8 bases are shared with TRBD1. Germline loops: CDR1 LNHDA, CDR2 SQIVND (reference sequence). The V and J ends lost 5 bases and 4 bases, in that order; junction bases with no gene match: 12. This CDR3 has 17 residues. CDR3 sequence: CASSDDRGVHSTGELFF. The DNA of the CDR3 is TGTGCCAGTAGTGACGACAGGGGCGTCCATTCCACCGGGGAGCTGTTTTTT.

This sequence joins TRBV13 and TRBJ1-1; D call uncertain. The ends were cut back, 1 base at V and 6 bases at J, with 12 bases in the middle. Germline CDR1 is PRHDT and CDR2 is FYEKMQ (reference sequence). The CDR3 consists of 14 residues. The CDR3 protein is CASSLDGDLAEAFF. The CDR3 bases are TGTGCCAGCAGCTTAGACGGGGATTTGGCTGAAGCTTTCTTT.

The rearrangement joins TRBV25-1 to TRBJ2-5; tentatively, D is TRBD1 (6 bases). V lost 2 bases to trimming and J lost 7 bases, with 14 bases between them. The CDR3 extends over 14 amino acids. Germline CDR1 is MGHDK and CDR2 is SYGVNS. The CDR3 region is CASSEGGGWGTQYF. The CDR3 DNA reads TGTGCCAGCAGTGAAGGTGGGGGCTGGGGGACCCAGTACTTC.

This clone was detected a few times. As DNA, the CDR3 is TGTGCCAGCAGCTTTGGGGCGACTGAAGCTTTCTTT. This encodes CASSFGATEAFF. This chain connects TRBV7-9 to TRBJ1-1, with D possibly being TRBD1 (5 bases). The CDR3 spans 12 residues. Germline V gives CDR1 SEHNR, CDR2 FQNEAQ (reference sequence). V was clipped by 3 bases and J by 5 bases, with 7 bases between them.

This clone has just a few counts. This sample also contains other DNA sequences that code for the same CDR3. The J gene is TRBJ1-5, the V gene TRBV5-4; unclear D gene. Germline-derived CDR1 and CDR2 are SGHNT and YYREEE (reference sequence). The CDR3 extends over 13 amino acids. V was clipped by 2 bases and J by 1 base, with 4 bases between them. The DNA for the CDR3 is TGTGCCAGCAGCTTCGGGAGCAATCAGCCCCAGCATTTT. Its protein is CASSFGSNQPQHF.

The chain joins TRBV5-1 to TRBJ2-2; 7 nucleotides align to TRBD1. The CDR3 has 15 amino acids. CDR1 is SGHRS and CDR2 is YFSETQ in the germline V gene. V lost 4 bases to trimming and J lost 5 bases; unmatched junction nucleotides: 8. The CDR3 DNA follows: TGCGCCAGCAGCCCCGACAGGGTTGGTACCGGGGAGCTGTTTTTT. Translating it yields CASSPDRVGTGELFF.

In its sample, this clone was seen a few times. The chain links TRBV12-5 to TRBJ1-5; no clear D gene. With 7 bases removed from V and 5 bases from J, the gap between germline ends came to 9 bases. CDR3 length: 12 amino acids. Germline CDR1 is LGHNT and CDR2 is FRNRAP. The CDR3 loop is CASAATDQPQHF. In DNA form, the CDR3 reads TGTGCTAGTGCCGCCACGGATCAGCCCCAGCATTTT. Based on the CDR3 plus reference TRBV12-5 and TRBJ1-5, the full variable domain is DARVTQTPRHKVTEMGQEVTMRCQPILGHNTVFWYRQTMMQGLELLAYFRNRAPLDDSGMPKDRFSAEMPDATLATLKIQPSEPRDSAVYFCASAATDQPQHFGDGTRLSIL.

The chain carries TRBV10-1 and TRBJ1-2; possibly TRBD1 for D (5 bases). Trimming pared 2 bases from V and 8 bases from J, leaving 15 bases between. The germline CDR1 and CDR2 sequences are WNHNN and SYGVQD (reference sequence). The CDR3 length is 14 residues. CDR3 protein: CASSETQGGRGYTF. CDR3 in DNA: TGCGCCAGCAGTGAGACCCAGGGAGGGAGAGGCTACACCTTC.